This T cell receptor beta chain was profiled in a study of cytomegalovirus exposure and HLA in healthy donors. The primer mix had 60 Vbeta and 13 Jbeta primers. Method: immunoSEQ multiplex PCR; TCRdb's copy keeps in-frame clones and lacks some. The data contain under 130,000 clones, less than 80% of them singletons. This clone was observed a few times. As yet, its antigen is unknown. Study-level points and caveats: Later on, a genetic analysis was performed. It linked a missense variant in DCLRE1C with V- and J-gene trimming of TCR beta.

CDR1 SGHTA and CDR2 FQGNSA come from the germline V gene. The CDR3 contains 13 residues. The ends lost 3 bases at V and 4 bases at J; junction bases unmatched: 2. This receptor was obtained from a young man in good health and CMV-seropositive. This chain links TRBV7-2 with TRBJ1-1; 7 bases agree with TRBD1. Sequencing input: PBMCs. The DNA for the CDR3 is TGTGCCAGCAGCTTCGACAGGGTCACTGAAGCTTTCTTT. Its protein product is CASSFDRVTEAFF.